These 30 T cell receptor beta chains originate from one sample sequenced in a study of blood T cells in healthy people across ages (dated by TCRdb to about 2015). Libraries were constructed by 5' RACE. The instrument given in TCRdb is Illumina HiSeq 2500. A second PCR of about 7 to 12 cycles was performed with a sample-barcoded 5' primer and a J-beta primer mix. TCRdb cleaned the public reads at Q25 with fastp, built clones with MiXCR and kept in-frame beta chains. Here each entry gathers all rows of one CDR3 protein and keeps the most common genes and DNA. In this sample the table shows some 760,000 distinct CDR3 sequences, just under 25% of which occur a single time. 9.4% of the sample goes to the ten largest clones. This sample also appeared in a second study, on T cells of mothers and their children.

Sequencing input: blood. The receptors derive from a boy between 10 and 17 years old in good health.

This clonotype showed up many times. CDR3 nucleotide sequence: TGCGCCAGCAGCGAAACTAGGCATGAGCAGTTCTTC. This encodes CASSETRHEQFF. The chain carries TRBV5-1 and TRBJ2-1; possible D gene TRBD2, 5 bases. V was trimmed by 4 bases and J by 8 bases, leaving 10 bases between them. The CDR3 has 12 residues. CDR1 and CDR2 from the germline V gene are SGHRS and YFSETQ.

The J gene is TRBJ2-7, the V gene TRBV29-1; tentatively, D is TRBD2 (6 bases). The CDR3 has 10 residues. Germline V gene sequence: CDR1 SQVTM, CDR2 ANQGSEA. Trimming stripped 6 bases from V and 6 bases from J, with 9 bases between. The CDR3 DNA reads as TGCAGCGTCTCAGCGGGCGAGCAGTACTTC. Translating gives CSVSAGEQYF.

The rearrangement uses TRBV5-1 and TRBJ2-7; the match to TRBD1 covers 8 bases. The J call may be wrong; the DNA end is better matched by TRBJ2-1. The length of the CDR3 is 15 residues. Germline-derived CDR1 and CDR2 are SGHRS and YFSETQ. The CDR3 sequence is CASSLGGQGLNEQFF. CDR3 DNA: TGCGCCAGCAGCTTGGGAGGACAGGGCCTCAATGAGCAGTTCTTC.

This clonotype was picked up a small number of times. This chain links TRBV5-1 with TRBJ2-7, with D possibly called TRBD1 or TRBD2 (5 bases each). The CDR3 totals 14 residues. The V gene lost 4 bases and the J gene lost 5 bases, with 16 bases spanning the gap. Germline values: CDR1 SGHRS, CDR2 YFSETQ. The chain's CDR3 is CASSAGDGTHEQYF. As DNA, the CDR3 is TGCGCCAGCAGCGCTGGGGACGGCACCCACGAGCAGTACTTC.

This clonotype was counted only a few times. This chain joins TRBV10-3 and TRBJ1-1, with unresolved D. Germline V gives CDR1 ENHRY, CDR2 SYGVKD. V gave up 0 bases and J gave up 1 base, with 6 bases separating them. The CDR3 runs 14 residues. CDR3 loop: CAISESQKNTEAFF. The DNA for the CDR3 is TGTGCCATCAGTGAGTCGCAGAAGAACACTGAAGCTTTCTTT.

V usage is TRBV28 and J usage is TRBJ2-5, with 9 bases aligning to TRBD1. V lost 6 bases to trimming and J lost 4 bases; unmatched junction nucleotides: 6. This CDR3 has 14 residues. The germline gives CDR1 MDHEN, CDR2 SYDVKM. The CDR3 bases are TGTGCCAGCAGCGGACAGGGGTGGATAGAGACCCAGTACTTC. The encoded protein is CASSGQGWIETQYF.

This chain joins TRBV10-3 and TRBJ1-1; 8 bases map to TRBD1. The germline gives CDR1 ENHRY, CDR2 SYGVKD. Trimming cost V 10 bases and J 1 base; bases outside gene matches: 5. This CDR3 region has 13 residues. The CDR3 sequence: CATGQGENTEAFF. CDR3 DNA sequence: TGTGCCACCGGACAGGGCGAGAACACTGAAGCTTTCTTT.

A remark on this clonotype: At one boundary the junction diverges from the germline segment, which might be a read error. The J gene is TRBJ2-1, the V gene TRBV7-9, with D perhaps TRBD1 (5 bases). Germline CDR1 is SEHNR and CDR2 is FQNEAQ (reference sequence). The CDR3 extends over 13 amino acids. CDR3 nucleotide sequence: TGTGCCAGCAGCTTCGACAGCGTTAATGAGCTGTTCTTC. It specifies CASSFDSVNELFF.

This chain connects TRBV6-5 to TRBJ2-7; 7 bases map to TRBD1. Germline V CDR1 and CDR2: MNHEY, SVGAGI. The CDR3 contains 15 residues. Trimming at V came to 6 bases and at J to 0 bases, leaving 8 bases not matched to a gene. CDR3 DNA sequence: TGTGCCAGCAGAAGGACAGGTTCACTCTCCTACGAGCAGTACTTC. It translates to CASRRTGSLSYEQYF.

CDR3 amino acids: CASSLATGTQNSPLHF. In DNA, the CDR3 is TGTGCCAGCAGCTTAGCAACAGGGACGCAAAATTCACCCCTCCACTTT. The chain carries TRBV7-8 and TRBJ1-6; D perhaps matches TRBD1 (6 bases). The CDR3 length is 16 residues. Trimming stripped 0 bases from V and 7 bases from J, with 13 bases between. Germline assignment: CDR1 SGHVS and CDR2 FQNEAQ.

This clonotype was counted a few times. This chain joins TRBV10-2 and TRBJ2-5; maybe TRBD1 (5 bases). The CDR3 runs to 14 residues. V shed 0 bases and J shed 3 bases, with 8 bases lying between them. From germline, CDR1 is WSHSY and CDR2 SAAADI. The CDR3 loop reads CASSESQGEETQYF. For the CDR3, the DNA is TGCGCCAGCAGTGAGTCTCAAGGGGAAGAGACCCAGTACTTC.

V is TRBV6-2 or TRBV6-3 and J is TRBJ1-5; 8 bases line up with TRBD1. This CDR3 is built from 16 residues. Trimming took 8 bases from V and 5 from J; bases not matched to a gene: 14. In germline, CDR1 is MNHEY, CDR2 SVGEGT. The CDR3, as DNA: TGTGCCAGCGGTTCCCCTCCCAGGGGGCTCGATCAGCCCCAGCATTTT. Protein: CASGSPPRGLDQPQHF.

This chain connects TRBV25-1 to TRBJ2-6; 9 bases map to TRBD1. The CDR3 extends over 22 amino acids. Trimming removed 2 bases from V and 0 bases from J; junction bases left unmatched: 17. Germline CDR1 is MGHDK and CDR2 is SYGVNS. In DNA, the CDR3 is TGTGCCAGCAGTGAAGGTACGACTGGAATGGGGACAGGGTCCTCTGGGGCCAACGTCCTGACTTTC. Its protein is CASSEGTTGMGTGSSGANVLTF. The variable domain in full, completed from reference TRBV25-1 and TRBJ2-6, reads EADIYQTPRYLVIGTGKKITLECSQTMGHDKMYWYQQDPGMELHLIHYSYGVNSTEKGDLSSESTVSRIRTEHFPLTLESARPSHTSQYLCASSEGTTGMGTGSSGANVLTFGAGSRLTVL.

A single count supports this clonotype. The chain employs TRBV6-5 and TRBJ2-3; D may be TRBD2 (5 bases). V was cut by 5 bases and J by 3 bases, with 12 bases left in between. Germline-derived CDR1 and CDR2 are MNHEY and SVGAGI. The CDR3 is 14 residues long. CDR3 sequence (DNA): TGTGCCAGCAGTCTACCGGGAACAACAGATACGCAGTATTTT. This translates into CASSLPGTTDTQYF.

J is TRBJ1-4 and V is TRBV21-1; the table's D call, TRBD1, has no DNA check behind it. TRBV21-1 is deemed a pseudogene. The CDR3 has 22 residues. CDR3 in amino acids: CASSKEPPDRRGNLTTNEKLFF. CDR3 DNA: TGTGCCAGCAGCAAAGAGCCCCCCGACAGGAGGGGAAACCTTACAACTAATGAAAAACTGTTTTTT.

The chain carries TRBV7-9 and TRBJ2-7; TRBD1 or TRBD2 may be the D gene (6 bases each). Germline V gene lookup returns CDR1 SEHNR and CDR2 FQNEAQ (reference sequence). The V end lost 0 bases, the J end lost 3 bases, and 18 bases lay between the germline ends. This CDR3 has 17 amino acids. CDR3 residues: CASSLALGGQVGYEQYF. In nucleotides, the CDR3 is TGTGCCAGCAGCTTAGCGTTAGGGGGGCAGGTCGGCTACGAGCAGTACTTC.

Remarks on this clonotype: A read error may account for a junction end that differs from germline. The chain joins TRBV11-2 to TRBJ2-5; the match to TRBD2 covers 11 bases. Germline V gene sequence: CDR1 SGHAT, CDR2 FQNNGV. This CDR3 is built from 19 residues. The CDR3 DNA follows: TGTGCCGGCAGCTTAGAGGCCCTCGCTAGCGGGGGGATTCAAGAGACCCAGTACTTC. Its translation: CAGSLEALASGGIQETQYF.

This clonotype turned up a few times. This chain joins TRBV9 and TRBJ2-4; 7 nucleotides line up with TRBD1. The V gene's germline CDR1 is SGDLS and CDR2 YYNGEE. This CDR3 has 15 residues. J was trimmed by 5 bases and V by 3 bases; bases with no gene match: 8. The CDR3 sequence: CASSAFSGTENIQYF. CDR3 DNA sequence: TGTGCCAGCAGCGCATTCTCCGGGACAGAAAACATTCAGTACTTC.

The rearrangement uses TRBV14 and TRBJ2-2; 10 bases agree with TRBD2. V shed 0 bases, J shed 4 bases, and the junction held 5 bases outside the gene matches. From germline, CDR1 is SGHDN and CDR2 FVKESK. This CDR3 is built from 17 residues. The CDR3 region has the DNA TGTGCCAGCAGCCAAGACGCCCTAGCGGGAGTCACCGGGGAGCTGTTTTTT. Protein product: CASSQDALAGVTGELFF.

The chain links TRBV20-1 to TRBJ2-5; D gene ambiguous. TRBJ2-7 explains the end of the DNA better; the J call may be wrong. CDR1 DFQATT and CDR2 SNEGSKA come from the germline V gene (reference sequence). The CDR3 extends over 14 amino acids. This CDR3 reads CSAGARFGSYEQYF. For the CDR3, the DNA is TGCAGTGCCGGAGCCCGGTTCGGTTCCTACGAGCAGTACTTC.

V and J are TRBV5-1 and TRBJ2-7; 13 bases match TRBD2. Germline trimming cut 4 bases from V and 6 bases from J; bases unmatched to any gene: 7. The germline V gene encodes CDR1 SGHRS and CDR2 YFSETQ. The CDR3 has 15 amino acids. CDR3 residues: CASSPWGLAGTEQYF. The CDR3 nucleotides are TGCGCCAGCAGCCCGTGGGGACTAGCGGGAACCGAGCAGTACTTC.

This clonotype occurred a few times. The gene calls are TRBV5-6 and TRBJ2-2; 9 bases align to TRBD2. Germline loops: CDR1 SGHDT, CDR2 YYEEEE. The CDR3 is 16 residues long. V trimming: 4 bases; J trimming: 2 bases; junction bases outside the gene matches: 6. The CDR3 protein is CASSPAGGSNTGELFF. The CDR3 DNA sequence: TGTGCCAGCAGCCCAGCGGGGGGCTCTAACACCGGGGAGCTGTTTTTT.

This clonotype was counted at least ten times. V is TRBV18 and J is TRBJ1-2; D remains unclear. Germline loops: CDR1 KGHSH, CDR2 LQKENI. CDR3 length: 14 residues. Trimming stripped 2 bases from V and 9 bases from J, with 16 bases between. DNA for the CDR3: TGTGCCAGCTCACCAAATTCAGACAAAAGGCGCTACACCTTC. It translates to CASSPNSDKRRYTF.

This clonotype appeared a single time. J is TRBJ2-2 and V is TRBV12-3 or TRBV12-4; 8 bases line up with TRBD1. Trimming at V came to 6 bases and at J to 6 bases, leaving 9 bases not matched to a gene. CDR3 size: 15 residues. The CDR3 DNA reads as TGTGCCAGCAGGGGCCAGGGGGCAGTCTCCGGGGAGCTGTTTTTT. It translates to CASRGQGAVSGELFF.

This chain links TRBV4-2 with TRBJ2-5, with a tentative D call TRBD1 (6 bases). TRBJ2-7 explains the end of the DNA better; the J call may be wrong. The germline gives CDR1 LGHNA, CDR2 YNFKEQ. CDR3 size: 15 residues. The CDR3 DNA reads TGTGCCAGCAGCCAAGAGCTAGACAGGTCCTACGAGCAGTACTTC. Encoded protein: CASSQELDRSYEQYF.

The chain couples TRBV5-1 to TRBJ2-4; D gene uncertain. The CDR3 consists of 16 residues. The V gene's germline CDR1 is SGHRS and CDR2 YFSETQ. Trimming removed 0 bases from V and 0 bases from J, with 10 bases in between. CDR3 sequence reads: CASSLGGTLAKNIQYF. The CDR3 DNA sequence: TGCGCCAGCAGCTTGGGTGGAACTCTAGCCAAAAACATTCAGTACTTC.

CDR3 in amino acids: CASSLNSRGRNYQETQYF. DNA for the CDR3: TGTGCCAGCAGCTTAAATTCTCGTGGGCGGAACTACCAAGAGACCCAGTACTTC. V is TRBV11-2 and J is TRBJ2-5; D call uncertain. Per the germline V gene, CDR1 is SGHAT and CDR2 is FQNNGV. Trimming pared 2 bases from V and 0 bases from J, leaving 19 bases between. The CDR3 is made up of 18 amino acids.

The chain employs TRBV3-1 and TRBJ2-1, with D perhaps matching TRBD1 or TRBD2 (5 bases each). Germline CDR1 and CDR2: LGHDT and YNNKEL (reference sequence). The V end was cut by 4 bases, the J end by 7 bases, with 14 bases between. The CDR3 sequence is 14 residues long. In DNA form, the CDR3 reads TGTGCCAGCAGCCCGGGACCCGGGGAGAATGAGCAGTTCTTC. It encodes CASSPGPGENEQFF.

This clonotype has only a few counts. The chain employs TRBV7-9 and TRBJ2-4; perhaps TRBD1 as D (7 bases). Germline V gene sequence: CDR1 SEHNR, CDR2 FQNEAQ (reference sequence). The length of the CDR3 is 17 residues. Trimming removed 1 base at V and 3 bases at J, with 16 bases between. Written as DNA, the CDR3 is TGTGCCAGCAGCTTAGGGCAGGGGGACTTCGGCAAAAACATTCAGTACTTC. Amino acids: CASSLGQGDFGKNIQYF.

V gene TRBV28 combines with J gene TRBJ1-5; 8 nucleotides match TRBD1. Trimming removed 6 bases from V and 4 bases from J; junction bases left unmatched: 5. The CDR3 is 14 residues long. Germline CDR1 MDHEN, CDR2 SYDVKM. This chain's CDR3 is CASSRTGLNQPQHF. The CDR3 DNA follows: TGTGCCAGCAGCCGGACAGGGCTGAATCAGCCCCAGCATTTT.